These 11 T cell receptor beta chains originate from one sample sequenced in a study of Ad26.COV2.S vaccination and SARS-CoV-2 variants. This sample's treatment: 15 to 20 received Ad26.COV2.S at low or high dose, single or two shots; 5 received placebo; per-sample allocation not given. Day 63 after the first vaccine or placebo injection was the time point for sampling. Libraries were prepared by immunoSEQ multiplex PCR; TCRdb keeps only in-frame clonotypes and omits some of them. The table lists 300,000 to 450,000 clones, about 85% of them singletons. This material consisted of peripheral blood, taken in a trial of Ad26.COV2.S vaccine versus placebo. The receptors come from a person aged 18-65 years who received the Ad26.COV2.S COVID-19 vaccine or a placebo.

The CDR3 coding sequence is TGTGCCAGTAGTGCTGACAGGGGAGTTAACTATGGCTACACCTTC. Encoded protein: CASSADRGVNYGYTF. V is TRBV19 and J is TRBJ1-2; TRBD1 matches 8 bases. The V and J ends lost 5 bases and 1 base, in that order; junction bases with no gene match: 6. Germline CDR1 LNHDA, CDR2 SQIVND (reference sequence). The CDR3 is 15 amino acids.

The chain has TRBV7-2 and TRBJ2-7; 7 bases match TRBD1. CDR3 length: 14 residues. From germline, CDR1 is SGHTA and CDR2 FQGNSA. V lost 5 bases and J lost 5; bases outside the gene matches: 9. The CDR3 loop reads CASSPTTGSHEQYF. The CDR3 nucleotides read TGTGCCAGCAGCCCAACGACAGGGAGCCACGAGCAGTACTTC.

This chain links TRBV6-4 with TRBJ2-7, with TRBD2 matching 8 bases. The CDR3 sequence is 13 residues long. Germline values: CDR1 MRHNA, CDR2 SNTAGT. The V gene end was trimmed by 6 bases and the J gene end by 1 base; junction bases not matched to a gene: 2. The CDR3 is CASRLAESYEQYF. The CDR3 region has the DNA TGTGCCAGCAGACTAGCGGAGTCCTACGAGCAGTACTTC.

V gene TRBV29-1 combines with J gene TRBJ2-7, with D perhaps TRBD2 (6 bases). The germline V gene encodes CDR1 SQVTM and CDR2 ANQGSEA. Deletions cut 2 bases from V and 5 bases from J, with 13 bases between. The CDR3 has 13 amino acids. CDR3 region: CSVEFGKRDEQYF. CDR3 DNA: TGCAGCGTTGAATTTGGGAAGCGGGACGAGCAGTACTTC.

The chain combines TRBV19 with TRBJ2-1, with TRBD1 as a possible D gene (5 bases). V gave up 1 base and J gave up 10 bases, with 17 bases separating them. Germline assignment: CDR1 LNHDA and CDR2 SQIVND (reference sequence). The length of the CDR3 is 15 residues. CDR3 in amino acids: CASSIGQFGQSEQFF. The CDR3 DNA sequence: TGTGCCAGTAGTATAGGACAGTTCGGGCAAAGCGAGCAGTTCTTC.

V and J are TRBV10-3 and TRBJ2-1; D could derive from TRBD1 or TRBD2 (5 bases each). Per the germline V gene, CDR1 is ENHRY and CDR2 is SYGVKD. The CDR3 contains 15 residues. V was shortened by 5 bases and J by 0 bases, with 11 bases between the two germline ends. As DNA, the CDR3 is TGTGCCATCAGTTCTCGAGGGGCCTCCTACAATGAGCAGTTCTTC. Translating gives CAISSRGASYNEQFF.

The chain combines TRBV13 with TRBJ1-1, with 8 nucleotides matching TRBD1. The CDR3 has 16 residues. V lost 0 bases and J lost 1; bases outside the gene matches: 4. CDR1 and CDR2 (germline): PRHDT, FYEKMQ (reference sequence). CDR3 DNA: TGTGCCAGCAGCTTAGGTCCCGGGACAGGGAACACTGAAGCTTTCTTT. This sequence encodes CASSLGPGTGNTEAFF.

The chain links TRBV19 to TRBJ1-5, with D perhaps TRBD1 (6 bases). The CDR3 consists of 14 residues. Germline CDR1 LNHDA, CDR2 SQIVND (reference sequence). The V end lost 8 bases, the J end lost 3 bases, and 14 bases lay between the germline ends. This CDR3 reads CASSDRIPNQPQHF. CDR3 DNA sequence: TGTGCCAGTTCTGACAGGATCCCCAATCAGCCCCAGCATTTT.

The rearrangement links TRBV3-1 (or the pseudogene TRBV3-2) to TRBJ2-1; D tentatively fits TRBD1 or TRBD2 (6 bases each). The length of the CDR3 is 16 residues. Germline lookup yields CDR1 LGHDT and CDR2 YNNKEL (reference sequence). The V end lost 2 bases, the J end lost 3 bases, and 14 bases lay between the germline ends. The CDR3 protein is CASSQLRGQNYNEQFF. The CDR3 DNA is TGTGCCAGCAGCCAATTACGGGGGCAAAACTACAATGAGCAGTTCTTC.

Notes on this clone: A junction end diverges from the germline sequence, so it may reflect a read error. The rearrangement links TRBV28 to TRBJ2-7; TRBD1 aligns across 8 bases. The CDR3 covers 11 residues. Germline V gene sequence: CDR1 MDHEN, CDR2 SYDVKM. In DNA form, the CDR3 reads TGTGCCAGCAGCGGACAGGGAAAGGCCAGCTTC. This sequence encodes CASSGQGKASF. Together with reference TRBV28 and TRBJ2-7, the CDR3 gives the full variable domain: DVKVTQSSRYLVKRTGEKVFLECVQDMDHENMFWYRQDPGLGLRLIYFSYDVKMKEKGDIPEGYSVSREKKERFSLILESASTNQTSMYLCASSGQGKASFGPGTRLTVT.

The V and J genes are TRBV7-8 and TRBJ2-7; D call uncertain. CDR3 length equals 11 residues. CDR1 and CDR2 (germline): SGHVS, FQNEAQ. Trimming took off 5 bases at V and 6 bases at J, with 8 bases between the two ends. Here the CDR3 DNA reads TGTGCCAGCAGCCCCAATGTCGAGCAGTACTTC. This codes for CASSPNVEQYF.